A selection of T cell receptor beta chains follows, all from one sample in a study of T cell responses to AZD1222 COVID-19 vaccine. Data came from immunoSEQ multiplex PCR; TCRdb stores just in-frame clones and leaves some out. The data show approximately 120,000 clones, about nine tenths seen once. The sequencing here drew on peripheral blood, taken on day 0 of AZD1222 vaccination. Receptors originate from an adult in good health. The CDR3 runs from the conserved cysteine through the conserved F or W. The D gene is left open where the match is weak. The listing skips clone size in some rows; elsewhere it reads once, few, many or a size class.

CASSLAGRYEQYF	TGCGCCAGCAGCTTAGCAGGGCGATACGAGCAGTACTTC	-	-	TRBV5-1	TRBJ2-7
CASSQAGTSGNYEQYF	TGTGCCAGCAGCCAAGCCGGGACTAGCGGTAACTACGAGCAGTACTTC	-	TRBD2	TRBV4-2	TRBJ2-7
CATQRPGQGGYTF	TGTGCCACCCAACGTCCGGGACAGGGTGGCTACACCTTC	-	TRBD1	TRBV24-1	TRBJ1-2
CASRSGSHSYEQYF	TGTGCCAGCAGAAGCGGATCCCACTCCTACGAGCAGTACTTC	-	-	TRBV7-2	TRBJ2-7
CASSLLGNPEDGYTF	TGTGCCAGCAGCCTATTAGGGAACCCTGAGGATGGCTACACCTTC	-	-	TRBV9	TRBJ1-2
CASSLTGGNQPQHF	TGTGCCAGCAGTTTGACAGGGGGCAATCAGCCCCAGCATTTT	-	TRBD1	TRBV27	TRBJ1-5
CASSPRTTGYTEAFF	TGTGCCAGCTCACCGCGAACCACAGGTTACACTGAAGCTTTCTTT	-	-	TRBV18	TRBJ1-1
CASSTTGGYYEQYF	TGCGCCAGCAGCACGACAGGGGGTTACTACGAGCAGTACTTC	-	TRBD1	TRBV5-1	TRBJ2-7
CASSPLEDEQFF	TGTGCCAGCTCACCTTTGGAAGATGAGCAGTTCTTC	-	-	TRBV18	TRBJ2-1
CASSLVRGSYNSPLHF	TGTGCCAGCAGCTTAGTTCGGGGCTCCTATAATTCACCCCTCCACTTT	-	-	TRBV7-2	TRBJ1-6
CASSYDLATNEKLFF	TGTGCCAGCAGTTACGATCTGGCAACTAATGAAAAACTGTTTTTT	once	-	TRBV6-5	TRBJ1-4
CASSEPTGAPNQPQHF	TGTGCCAGCAGTGAACCCACAGGGGCGCCCAATCAGCCCCAGCATTTT	-	TRBD1	TRBV6-1	TRBJ1-5
CASSQENRVGALHF	TGCGCCAGCAGCCAGGAAAACAGGGTAGGGGCCCTCCACTTT	-	-	TRBV4-1	TRBJ1-6
CASSFSYNSPLHF	TGTGCCAGCAGTTTCTCCTATAATTCACCCCTCCACTTT	-	-	TRBV27	TRBJ1-6
CAWSVNTEAFF	TGTGCCTGGAGTGTCAACACTGAAGCTTTCTTT	-	-	TRBV30	TRBJ1-1
CASSGRTSTDTQYF	TGTGCCAGCAGCGGACGGACTAGCACAGATACGCAGTATTTT	-	-	TRBV9	TRBJ2-3
CASSEGEQYF	TGTGCCAGCAGTGAAGGCGAGCAGTACTTC	-	-	TRBV2	TRBJ2-7
CASSLRGAANTGELFF	TGTGCCAGCAGCTTAAGAGGGGCCGCCAACACCGGGGAGCTGTTTTTT	-	-	TRBV11-3	TRBJ2-2
CASSQRPSLVTDTQYF	TGTGCCAGCAGCCAAAGGCCTAGTTTGGTCACAGATACGCAGTATTTT	-	-	TRBV28	TRBJ2-3
CASNGRGTYNEQFF	TGTGCCAGCAATGGGAGGGGCACCTACAATGAGCAGTTCTTC	-	TRBD2	TRBV2	TRBJ2-1
CASSVSPSSGNTIYF	TGTGCCAGTAGTGTGAGCCCGAGTTCTGGAAACACCATATATTTT	-	-	TRBV19	TRBJ1-3
CATSDGYTEAFF	TGTGCCACCAGTGATGGGTACACTGAAGCTTTCTTT	-	-	TRBV24-1	TRBJ1-1
CASSLDGRSTDTQYF	TGCGCCAGCAGCTTGGACGGGAGGAGCACAGATACGCAGTATTTT	-	TRBD2	TRBV5-1	TRBJ2-3
CASWDRRASGSQETQYF	TGTGCGAGTTGGGACAGAAGAGCAAGCGGGAGCCAAGAGACCCAGTACTTC	-	-	TRBV28	TRBJ2-5
CAWSYGSHSYEQYF	TGTGCCTGGAGTTACGGGAGCCATTCCTACGAGCAGTACTTC	-	-	TRBV30	TRBJ2-7
CASTPSGGRIDSPLHF	TGTGCCAGCACCCCGTCGGGTGGACGCATCGATTCACCCCTCCACTTT	-	-	TRBV7-2	TRBJ1-6
CASSRDSYGYTF	TGTGCCAGCAGTAGGGACAGCTATGGCTACACCTTC	-	TRBD1	TRBV12-3/TRBV12-4	TRBJ1-2
CASSLRYGYTF	TGTGCCAGCAGCTTGCGCTATGGCTACACCTTC	-	-	TRBV7-9	TRBJ1-2
CASRTSGSYEQYF	TGTGCCAGTAGGACTAGCGGGAGCTACGAGCAGTACTTC	-	TRBD2	TRBV19	TRBJ2-7
CASSPAGPRTNTGELFF	TGTGCCAGCAGCCCCGCCGGGCCGAGGACTAACACCGGGGAGCTGTTTTTT	-	-	TRBV11-2	TRBJ2-2
CASSPGLISSGSPLHF	TGCGCCAGCAGCCCCGGCTTAATAAGCTCGGGTTCACCCCTCCACTTT	-	-	TRBV4-1	TRBJ1-6
CASSLQGYQPQHF	TGTGCCAGCAGTCTACAGGGGTATCAGCCCCAGCATTTT	-	TRBD1	TRBV6-2/TRBV6-3	TRBJ1-5
CASSADNTGELFF	TGTGCCAGCAGCGCCGACAACACCGGGGAGCTGTTTTTT	-	-	TRBV2	TRBJ2-2
CATSRSNRDQPQHF	TGTGCCACCAGCAGATCTAACAGGGATCAGCCCCAGCATTTT	-	-	TRBV15	TRBJ1-5
CASRSPGLARYPDTQYF	TGTGCCAGCAGGTCACCGGGACTAGCCAGGTATCCAGATACGCAGTATTTT	-	TRBD2	TRBV11-2	TRBJ2-3
CASSPDQRLAGGLYF	TGTGCCAGCAGCCCAGACCAGCGACTAGCGGGAGGATTGTACTTC	-	TRBD2	TRBV6-5	TRBJ2-7
CASSLFKGLNEQFF	TGTGCCAGCAGCTTATTCAAGGGACTCAATGAGCAGTTCTTC	-	-	TRBV7-2	TRBJ2-1
CASSLVAQSGNTGELFF	TGTGCCAGCAGCTTAGTCGCCCAGTCCGGAAACACCGGGGAGCTGTTTTTT	-	-	TRBV7-6	TRBJ2-2
CASSPGTANEKLFF	TGTGCCAGCAGTCCAGGGACCGCTAATGAAAAACTGTTTTTT	-	-	TRBV27	TRBJ1-4
CASSQHLNQGAKSHF	TGCGCCAGCAGCCAACATCTTAACCAGGGGGCCAAGTCTCACTTC	few	TRBD1	TRBV4-3	TRBJ2-7
CASSLTGLNTIYF	TGTGCCAGCAGCCTAACAGGGTTGAACACCATATATTTT	-	-	TRBV3-1/TRBV3-2	TRBJ1-3
CAISEGAGGVYEQYF	TGTGCCATCAGTGAGGGGGCAGGGGGTGTCTACGAGCAGTACTTC	-	TRBD1	TRBV10-3	TRBJ2-7
CASSSSGAHTGELFF	TGTGCCAGCAGTTCTAGCGGGGCACACACCGGGGAGCTGTTTTTT	-	TRBD2	TRBV28	TRBJ2-2
CASREPGRANGYTF	TGTGCCAGCAGGGAACCCGGCAGGGCGAATGGCTACACCTTC	-	-	TRBV2	TRBJ1-2
CAISTTIANTGELFF	TGTGCCATCAGTACGACTATTGCGAACACCGGGGAGCTGTTTTTT	-	-	TRBV10-3	TRBJ2-2
CASSPGPTLTEAFF	TGTGCCAGCAGCCCGGGTCCCACCCTCACTGAAGCTTTCTTT	-	-	TRBV7-9	TRBJ1-1
CATSTSTDTQYF	TGTGCCACCAGCACCTCCACAGATACGCAGTATTTT	-	-	TRBV15	TRBJ2-3
CASSLEAPGSVTKLFF	TGTGCCAGCAGCCTTGAGGCCCCTGGATCTGTTACAAAACTGTTTTTT	-	-	TRBV7-2	TRBJ1-4
CASSPRGGREAFF	TGTGCCAGCAGCCCGAGGGGGGGGAGAGAAGCTTTCTTT	-	-	TRBV7-8	TRBJ1-1